The 16 T cell receptor beta chains listed next were all sequenced from one sample in a study of T cell responses to AZD1222 COVID-19 vaccine. TCRdb keeps only in-frame clones here, not all; method: immunoSEQ multiplex PCR. Seen here are roughly 110,000 clones, more than 75% observed once, and the top ten hold 20% to 25%. The sample here was peripheral blood, taken on day 0 of AZD1222 vaccination. These TCRs come from an adult in good health.

The chain joins TRBV9 to TRBJ1-2; no definite D call. Germline values: CDR1 SGDLS, CDR2 YYNGEE. With 4 bases removed from V and 4 bases from J, the gap between germline ends came to 8 bases. CDR3 length: 12 residues. CDR3 DNA sequence: TGTGCCAGCAGCCCCCCCGGCTATGGCTACACCTTC. Translated: CASSPPGYGYTF.

The gene calls are TRBV9 and TRBJ2-6; D is undetermined. The V gene lost 1 base and the J gene lost 0 bases, with 23 bases spanning the gap. Germline V gene data show CDR1 as SGDLS and CDR2 as YYNGEE. The CDR3 length is 21 residues. DNA for the CDR3: TGTGCCAGCAGCGTATCTCGGCAAGGCACAGAAAACTTCTCTGGGGCCAACGTCCTGACTTTC. Its protein is CASSVSRQGTENFSGANVLTF.

The CDR3 DNA reads TGTGCCAGCAGCTTAGGCAGGGGGGTAGCGGCAGATACGCAGTATTTT. It encodes CASSLGRGVAADTQYF. The J gene is TRBJ2-3, the V gene TRBV7-8; a weak D match, TRBD1 (7 bases). CDR1 is SGHVS and CDR2 is FQNEAQ in the germline V gene. This CDR3 contains 16 residues. The V gene lost 1 base and the J gene lost 4 bases, with 15 bases spanning the gap.

The genes are TRBV12-3 or TRBV12-4 and TRBJ1-2, with D hard to call. The ends were cut back, 3 bases at V and 4 bases at J, with 6 bases in the middle. This CDR3 is 12 amino acids long. The DNA for the CDR3 is TGTGCCAGCAGTTTCCCGCCCTATGGCTACACCTTC. Translating it yields CASSFPPYGYTF.

This clone was found once. The chain joins TRBV5-6 to TRBJ2-1; maybe TRBD1 (6 bases). Germline CDR1 and CDR2: SGHDT and YYEEEE. This CDR3 is built from 12 residues. V gave up 10 bases and J gave up 5 bases, with 13 bases separating them. The CDR3 DNA reads TGTGCCGGGGGCATGGGGGACAATGAGCAGTTCTTC. This encodes CAGGMGDNEQFF. Supplemented by reference TRBV5-6 and TRBJ2-1, the full variable domain reads DAGVTQSPTHLIKTRGQQVTLRCSPKSGHDTVSWYQQALGQGPQFIFQYYEEEERQRGNFPDRFSGHQFPNYSSELNVNALLLGDSALYLCAGGMGDNEQFFGPGTRLTVL.

The chain recombines TRBV7-2 with TRBJ2-5; D is unresolved. Germline V gene sequence: CDR1 SGHTA, CDR2 FQGNSA. The CDR3 loop spans 14 amino acids. V shed 3 bases and J shed 13 bases, with 21 bases lying between them. The CDR3 sequence is CASSFPGWARDPYF. For the CDR3, the DNA is TGTGCCAGCAGCTTCCCCGGGTGGGCTAGGGATCCGTACTTC.

V gene TRBV12-3 or TRBV12-4 combines with J gene TRBJ1-2; no firm D call. Trimming removed 1 base from V and 6 bases from J, with 6 bases in between. The CDR3 spans 12 residues. As DNA, the CDR3 is TGTGCCAGCAGTTTAGTCCCGGATGGCTACACCTTC. Its translation: CASSLVPDGYTF.

The V and J genes are TRBV29-1 and TRBJ1-1; D not certain. Trimming cost V 4 bases and J 8 bases, with 8 bases left between them. Per the germline V gene, CDR1 is SQVTM and CDR2 is ANQGSEA. The CDR3 has 10 amino acids. The CDR3 reads CSVGMREAFF. CDR3 bases: TGCAGCGTTGGTATGAGGGAAGCTTTCTTT.

The rearrangement joins TRBV9 to TRBJ2-2; TRBD1 is a possible D gene (6 bases). V lost 2 bases and J 5 bases, leaving 10 bases between the germline ends. This CDR3 is built from 14 residues. The germline gives CDR1 SGDLS, CDR2 YYNGEE. This chain's CDR3 is CASSVGTRTGELFF. In nucleotides, the CDR3 is TGTGCCAGCAGCGTCGGGACAAGAACCGGGGAGCTGTTTTTT.

In nucleotides, the CDR3 is TGTGCCAGCAGTTTGGTGTCACTGGAGACCCAGTACTTC. Translated: CASSLVSLETQYF. The chain combines TRBV12-3 or TRBV12-4 with TRBJ2-5; D not certain. The CDR3 runs to 13 residues. Between the trimmed V and J ends, which lost 3 bases and 5 bases, there was a span of 10 bases.

The gene calls are TRBV14 and TRBJ2-7; either TRBD1 or TRBD2 may supply D (5 bases each). The CDR3 loop spans 14 amino acids. Trimming took off 1 base at V and 7 bases at J, with 14 bases between the two ends. From germline, CDR1 is SGHDN and CDR2 FVKESK. The CDR3 here is CASSQGNTWGEQYF. In DNA form, the CDR3 reads TGTGCCAGCAGCCAAGGAAATACTTGGGGGGAGCAGTACTTC.

This chain joins TRBV6-5 and TRBJ1-4; D is unclear. Looked up from germline, CDR1 is MNHEY and CDR2 is SVGAGI. This CDR3 has 11 residues. V was shortened by 6 bases and J by 7 bases, with 6 bases between the two germline ends. For the CDR3, the DNA is TGTGCCAGCAGATCTTTTGAAAAACTGTTTTTT. This gives the protein CASRSFEKLFF.

This clone was seen a handful of times. V usage is TRBV19 and J usage is TRBJ2-1, with D possibly being TRBD2 (5 bases). V was shortened by 0 bases and J by 4 bases, with 10 bases between the two germline ends. The CDR3 is made up of 15 amino acids. Germline CDR1 and CDR2: LNHDA and SQIVND (reference sequence). Written as DNA, the CDR3 is TGTGCCAGTAGTATAGATGACTATAAGTACAATGAGCAGTTCTTC. Translated, it gives CASSIDDYKYNEQFF. Full variable domain (rest looked up from reference TRBV19 and TRBJ2-1): DGGITQSPKYLFRKEGQNVTLSCEQNLNHDAMYWYRQDPGQGLRLIYYSQIVNDFQKGDIAEGYSVSREKKESFPLTVTSAQKNPTAFYLCASSIDDYKYNEQFFGPGTRLTVL.

The chain has TRBV27 and TRBJ2-7, with D perhaps TRBD2 (5 bases). Germline assignment: CDR1 MNHEY and CDR2 SMNVEV (reference sequence). Trimming stripped 6 bases from V and 7 bases from J, with 13 bases between. The CDR3 has 12 amino acids. The CDR3 reads CASRLNTGEQYF. Written as DNA, the CDR3 is TGTGCCAGCAGATTAAACACGGGAGAGCAGTACTTC.

V gene TRBV2 combines with J gene TRBJ2-5; 13 bases align to TRBD2. Looked up from germline, CDR1 is SNHLY and CDR2 is FYNNEI. The CDR3 runs 17 residues. Losses at the gene ends were 2 bases for V and 2 bases for J; bases not matched to a gene: 5. CDR3 sequence reads: CASSETSGGEAQETQYF. CDR3 bases: TGTGCCAGCAGTGAAACTAGCGGGGGGGAAGCTCAAGAGACCCAGTACTTC.

This chain links TRBV6-6 with TRBJ2-6; D perhaps matches TRBD1 (5 bases). The CDR3 consists of 15 residues. V lost 6 bases, J lost 2 bases, and 11 bases lay in between. CDR1 is MNHNY, CDR2 SVGAGI, per germline (reference sequence). The CDR3 nucleotides are TGTGCCAGCAGGGGTCCAGGGACTGGGGCCAACGTCCTGACTTTC. Translating gives CASRGPGTGANVLTF.